The TCR beta chain under discussion was sequenced for a study of shared clonotypes between healthy human individuals. As regards this clone: Other DNA sequences in this specimen translate into the identical CDR3.

Trimming took 5 bases from V and 5 from J, leaving 9 bases between them. Germline loops: CDR1 SGHTA, CDR2 FQGTGA. There are 13 residues in the CDR3. Profiling relied on immunoSEQ multiplex PCR, and the TCRdb table lists in-frame clones only, not all of them. The sample shows 2 million to 3 million clones, more than 85% of them seen only once. This receptor was obtained from a man aged 18 to 29 in good health. Some clones in this sample may be carry-over from other donors' samples. This sequence joins TRBV7-3 and TRBJ2-2; weak D call: TRBD1 (5 bases). Sample: naive CD4+ T cells from PBMCs. The sample's subset: CD45RA+ positively selected. CDR3 DNA sequence: TGTGCCAGCAGCCCTACAGGTACCGGGGAGCTGTTTTTT. This codes for CASSPTGTGELFF.